This TCR beta chain stems from a study of T cells in Graves' hyperthyroidism and ophthalmopathy. The overall study: Peripheral blood specimens were obtained at initial diagnosis, prior to any treatment. Overall study results and limits: From stable hyperthyroidism, ophthalmopathy was separated by a 13 V-J model. Model-based prediction identified ophthalmopathy a median roughly six months prior to its onset.

With V trimmed by 3 bases and J by 7 bases, 11 bases remained unmatched. The germline V gene has CDR1 DFQATT and CDR2 SNEGSKA (reference sequence). This CDR3 comprises 15 residues. Regions amplified from RNA transcripts were the TCR beta CDR3 regions. In the first-round RT-PCR of the TCR CDR3, the HTBI primer set was used. TCRdb re-called the multiplex PCR reads with MiXCR, one entry per CDR3 protein. Here the sample spans some 650,000 distinct CDR3 sequences, more than 15% being singletons. This clonotype has a count of ten or more. Its antigen is unknown. This sequence originates from a woman in her forties with Graves' ophthalmopathy. The sample consisted of blood. The rearrangement joins TRBV20-1 to TRBJ2-1; 8 positions agree with TRBD1. The CDR3 nucleotides are TGCAGTGCTAGTGATAGGCAGGGGGCGCTGAATGAGCAGTTCTTC. It translates to CSASDRQGALNEQFF.